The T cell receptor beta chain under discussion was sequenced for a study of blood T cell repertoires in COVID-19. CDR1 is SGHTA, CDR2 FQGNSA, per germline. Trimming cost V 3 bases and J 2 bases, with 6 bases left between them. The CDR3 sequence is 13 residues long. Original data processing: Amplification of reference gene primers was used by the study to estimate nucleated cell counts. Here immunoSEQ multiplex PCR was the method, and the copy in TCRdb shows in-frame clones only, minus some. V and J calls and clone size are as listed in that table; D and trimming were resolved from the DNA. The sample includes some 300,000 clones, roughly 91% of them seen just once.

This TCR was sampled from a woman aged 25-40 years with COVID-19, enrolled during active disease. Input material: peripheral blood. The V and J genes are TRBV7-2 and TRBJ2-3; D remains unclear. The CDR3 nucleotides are TGTGCCAGCAGCTTTTTAGACACAGATACGCAGTATTTT. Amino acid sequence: CASSFLDTDTQYF.